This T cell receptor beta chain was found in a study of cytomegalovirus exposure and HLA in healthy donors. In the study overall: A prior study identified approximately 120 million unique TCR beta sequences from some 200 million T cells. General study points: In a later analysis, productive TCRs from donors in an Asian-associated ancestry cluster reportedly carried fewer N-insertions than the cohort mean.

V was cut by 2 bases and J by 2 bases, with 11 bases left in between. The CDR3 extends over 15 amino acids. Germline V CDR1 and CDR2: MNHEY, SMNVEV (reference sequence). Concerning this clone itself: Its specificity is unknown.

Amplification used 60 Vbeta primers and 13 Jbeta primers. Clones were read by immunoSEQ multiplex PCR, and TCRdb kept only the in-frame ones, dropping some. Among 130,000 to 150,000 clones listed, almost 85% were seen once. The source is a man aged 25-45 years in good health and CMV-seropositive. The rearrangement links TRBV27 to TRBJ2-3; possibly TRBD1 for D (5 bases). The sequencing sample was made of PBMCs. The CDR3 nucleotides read TGTGCCAGCAGTTTACTGGGGCTCCACACAGATACGCAGTATTTT. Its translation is CASSLLGLHTDTQYF.